Listed here is a single TCR beta chain. The record originates from a study of patients and donors after allogeneic stem cell transplantation. MiXCR, run by TCRdb on the RT-PCR reads, gives a single entry per CDR3 protein. The table lists 90,000 to 120,000 distinct CDR3 sequences, 35% of them singletons. The receptor comes from a human donor who was either an allogeneic HSCT recipient or a stem cell or donor lymphocyte infusion donor (not recorded which). It is not recorded whose cells these are; they may come from a transplant donor. Sequencing input: blood, either unsorted or a sorted T cell fraction (not recorded which).

This CDR3 is CSAEGGRTDTQYF. As DNA, the CDR3 is TGCAGTGCCGAAGGGGGGAGGACAGATACGCAGTATTTT. The rearrangement links TRBV20-1 to TRBJ2-3; D might be TRBD1 or TRBD2, each matching 6 bases. V was shortened by 6 bases and J by 3 bases, with 13 bases between the two germline ends. The CDR3 totals 13 residues. In germline, CDR1 is DFQATT, CDR2 SNEGSKA (reference sequence).